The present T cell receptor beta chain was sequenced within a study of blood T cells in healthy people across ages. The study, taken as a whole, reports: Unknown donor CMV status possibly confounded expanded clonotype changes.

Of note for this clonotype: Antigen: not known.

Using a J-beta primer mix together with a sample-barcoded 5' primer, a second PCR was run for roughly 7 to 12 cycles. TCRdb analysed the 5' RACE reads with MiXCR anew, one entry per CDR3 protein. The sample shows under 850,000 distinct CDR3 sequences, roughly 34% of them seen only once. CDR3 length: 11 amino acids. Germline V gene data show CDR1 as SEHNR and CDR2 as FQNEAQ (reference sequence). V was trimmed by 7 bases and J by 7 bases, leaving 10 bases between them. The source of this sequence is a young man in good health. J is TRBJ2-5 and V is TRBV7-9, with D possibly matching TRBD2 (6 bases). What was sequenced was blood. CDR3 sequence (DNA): TGTGCCAGCACCCTGGGGGGGACCCAGTACTTC. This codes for CASTLGGTQYF.